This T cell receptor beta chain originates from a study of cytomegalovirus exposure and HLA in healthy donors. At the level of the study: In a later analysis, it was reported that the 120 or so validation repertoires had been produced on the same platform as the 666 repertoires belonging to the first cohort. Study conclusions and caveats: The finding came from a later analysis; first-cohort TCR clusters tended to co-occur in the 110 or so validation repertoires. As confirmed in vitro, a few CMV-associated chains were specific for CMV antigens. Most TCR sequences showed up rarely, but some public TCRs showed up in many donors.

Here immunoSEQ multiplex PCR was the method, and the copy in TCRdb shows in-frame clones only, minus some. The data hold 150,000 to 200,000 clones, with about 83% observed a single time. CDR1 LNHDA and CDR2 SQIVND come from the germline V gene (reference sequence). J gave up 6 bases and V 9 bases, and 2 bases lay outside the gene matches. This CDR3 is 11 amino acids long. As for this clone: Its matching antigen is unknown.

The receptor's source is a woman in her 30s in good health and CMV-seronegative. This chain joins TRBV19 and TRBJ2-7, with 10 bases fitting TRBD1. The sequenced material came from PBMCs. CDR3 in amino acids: CASRTGGEQYF. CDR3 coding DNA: TGTGCCAGCAGGACAGGGGGCGAGCAGTACTTC.